This T cell receptor (beta chain) was recorded in a study of cytomegalovirus exposure and HLA in healthy donors (dated by TCRdb to 2016 to 2017). Context from the whole study: A later analysis indicated that the roughly 130 validation repertoires were generated on the platform also employed for the 700 or so repertoires of the first cohort. The study aimed to test whether cataloging public T cell receptors could reveal signatures of past pathogen exposure. A separate validation cohort of some 130 different subjects was used in addition to the roughly 700-subject first cohort. High-throughput TCR immunosequencing, statistical association of individual TCRs with disease status, and machine learning were combined to predict cytomegalovirus infection status. The paper as a whole reports these results and caveats: In the study, roughly 160 TCR beta chains were listed as associated with cytomegalovirus. According to the authors, the approach could potentially be generalized to other disease states and immunological phenotypes. A later analysis had no HLA typing for the validation cohort, so co-occurrence there was scored across all 120 repertoires. Across donors, most TCR sequences were observed very rarely, whereas some public TCRs were present in many individuals. In vitro tests confirmed that a few of the cytomegalovirus-associated TCR beta chains recognize cytomegalovirus antigens. Of the cluster scores, about 94% were above 0 in a later analysis, which found that TCRs clustered in the first cohort also tended to co-occur in the 120 or so validation repertoires. The classifier was reported to diagnose cytomegalovirus status with high specificity and sensitivity in both the original and validation cohorts.

Library preparation used the immunoSEQ multiplex PCR assay. The original pipeline was this. A statistical classification framework was developed to diagnose cytomegalovirus status using the catalog of TCR beta chain sequences. Here the immuneACCESS table is served through TCRdb, limited to in-frame sequences with V and J called. Missing clones are a known gap in these copies; in checked studies unresolved V genes cover under half, and the rest lacks a known reason. V and J calls and clone size come straight from that table; D and trimming were deduced from the DNA. For this sample there are 130,000 to 150,000 clones; about 90% appear just once. Of the sample, around 8% falls within the top ten clones. The CDR3 runs 13 residues from the cysteine to the phenylalanine. Only CDR3 DNA is held: 39 bases, read in frame from base 1. As encoded in the germline V gene, CDR1 is MGHDK while CDR2 is SYGVNS. The junction carries 8 bases between V and J, which are trimmed by 3 bases and 6 bases respectively.

This clone was counted a few times. Its cognate antigen has yet to be identified. Base qualities are missing; no much larger clone stands one base away. The donors belonged to the validation cohort of around 120 subjects, which was separate from the roughly 670-subject first cohort. The sequence was obtained from a woman between 18 and 30 years old in good health and CMV-seropositive. The sample consisted of PBMCs. The V and J genes are TRBV25-1 and TRBJ2-2, with the D gene not confidently named. The nucleotides are TGTGCCAGCAGTGATCGACTCGCCGGGGAGCTGTTTTTT. It translates as CASSDRLAGELFF.